This T cell receptor (beta chain) was recorded in a study of T cells in Graves' hyperthyroidism and ophthalmopathy. Study conclusions and caveats: Median prediction lead before ophthalmopathy onset was 5 to 7 months with the model.

Uncontrolled infection, other autoimmune disease, pregnancy and lactation each barred patients from inclusion. PBMCs stemmed from over 7.5 ml fresh peripheral blood. This clonotype occurred many times. The antigen remains undetermined. The CDR3 has 14 amino acids. With 0 bases removed from V and 4 bases from J, the gap between germline ends came to 10 bases. Germline V gene lookup returns CDR1 LGHDT and CDR2 YNNKEL (reference sequence). Amplification of TCR beta CDR3 regions was performed using RNA transcripts as template. Primed by the HTBI set, a first-round RT-PCR was run on the TCR CDR3. Via MiXCR, TCRdb re-called the multiplex PCR reads, giving one row per CDR3 protein. The sample has 300,000 to 400,000 distinct CDR3 sequences, roughly 21% seen once.

The rearrangement joins TRBV3-1 to TRBJ2-7; the D gene is possibly TRBD2 (6 bases). The sample consisted of blood. The receptor was derived from a woman in her 50s with Graves' hyperthyroidism. The CDR3 protein is CASSQDHGRYEQYF. CDR3 sequence (DNA): TGTGCCAGCAGCCAAGATCACGGGAGATACGAGCAGTACTTC.